A selection of T cell receptor beta chains follows, all from one sample in a study of OX40 agonist ivuxolimab in advanced cancers. Sequencing used immunoSEQ multiplex PCR; TCRdb keeps in-frame clones, though not all of them. The profile covers over 85,000 clones, with around four fifths appearing a single time and 1% to 1.3% taken by the ten largest. Here the sequenced sample was CD4+ or CD8+ T cells sorted from blood, taken in a trial of the OX40 agonist ivuxolimab. The receptor set was obtained from an adult with an advanced solid tumor such as melanoma, head and neck, liver or kidney cancer. Each CDR3 is given with its conserved first and last residue. Fields, in order: V gene, J gene, CDR3 protein.

v_gene: TRBV2
j_gene: TRBJ1-2
CDR3aa: CASSRTSNYGYTF

v_gene: TRBV5-1
j_gene: TRBJ1-1
CDR3aa: CASSFRDRTTEAFF

v_gene: TRBV19
j_gene: TRBJ1-4
CDR3aa: CASSIGQKLPTNEKLFF

v_gene: TRBV7-3
j_gene: TRBJ2-2
CDR3aa: CASSLKSGTGTGELFF

v_gene: TRBV19
j_gene: TRBJ2-7
CDR3aa: CASSIGTSEYEQYF

v_gene: TRBV30
j_gene: TRBJ1-4
CDR3aa: CAWSVVEKLFF

v_gene: TRBV4-2
j_gene: TRBJ2-5
CDR3aa: CASSQASSGLQETQYF

v_gene: TRBV9
j_gene: TRBJ1-1
CDR3aa: CASSVQVNTEAFF

v_gene: TRBV20-1
j_gene: TRBJ1-1
CDR3aa: CSVTMGTEAFF

v_gene: TRBV18
j_gene: TRBJ1-2
CDR3aa: CASSPPGGGYTF

v_gene: TRBV30
j_gene: TRBJ2-2
CDR3aa: CAWIKAGSSNTGELFF

v_gene: TRBV18
j_gene: TRBJ1-5
CDR3aa: CASSPRDGSAQHF

v_gene: TRBV6-6
j_gene: TRBJ2-5
CDR3aa: CASSYSAEGTQYF

v_gene: TRBV4-1
j_gene: TRBJ1-1
CDR3aa: CASSQGVGLQRSAFF

v_gene: TRBV2
j_gene: TRBJ2-2
CDR3aa: CASSGGLQNTGELFF

v_gene: TRBV7-8
j_gene: TRBJ1-5
CDR3aa: CASNRGDINQPQHF

v_gene: TRBV27
j_gene: TRBJ1-1
CDR3aa: CASAPLPGILHVNTEAFF

v_gene: TRBV25-1
j_gene: TRBJ2-3
CDR3aa: CASSVLQGMKGTDTQYF

v_gene: TRBV7-3
j_gene: TRBJ2-5
CDR3aa: CASSWGQGETQYF

v_gene: TRBV6-5
j_gene: TRBJ1-5
CDR3aa: CASSYSNRDNQPQHF

v_gene: TRBV4-2
j_gene: TRBJ2-1
CDR3aa: CASSQDTGGSYNEQFF

v_gene: TRBV21-1
j_gene: TRBJ1-6
CDR3aa: CASSTPGSSPLHF

v_gene: TRBV2
j_gene: TRBJ2-3
CDR3aa: CASWGDTQYF

v_gene: TRBV12-5
j_gene: TRBJ1-1
CDR3aa: CASGLMLRGLRMNTEAFF

v_gene: TRBV6-5
j_gene: TRBJ1-5
CDR3aa: CATCPGHSPNQPQHF

v_gene: TRBV5-8
j_gene: TRBJ2-7
CDR3aa: CASSLTREQYF

v_gene: TRBV7-2
j_gene: TRBJ1-2
CDR3aa: CASSLSLSNYGYTF